A selection of T cell receptor beta chains follows, all from one sample in a study of blood T cell repertoires in COVID-19. The assay was immunoSEQ multiplex PCR, and TCRdb's table has in-frame clones only and misses some. This table has 300,000 to 450,000 clones, roughly 80% appearing once. The source material was peripheral blood. These receptors were obtained from a human donor with acute or convalescent COVID-19. The donor label of this sample is uncertain. Each CDR3 is given with its conserved first and last residue. Each record gives: V gene, clone size, J gene, D gene, CDR3 DNA, CDR3 protein. D genes are given only for firm matches. Some rows have no size entry. The others give once, few or many, or a class for an expanded clone.

>TRBV11-3|NA|TRBJ2-1|TRBD2
TGTGCCAGCAGCTTAAGCCTAGCGGGGAGAGTTGAGCAGTTCTTC
CASSLSLAGRVEQFF
>TRBV6-5|NA|TRBJ1-2|NA
TGTGCCAGCAGTCCACCGGGACTGCCTAACTATGGCTACACCTTC
CASSPPGLPNYGYTF
>TRBV18|NA|TRBJ2-7|NA
TGTGCCAGCTCACCACTGGCCCGAAAGGGGGTCGAGCAGTACTTC
CASSPLARKGVEQYF
>TRBV25-1|NA|TRBJ1-1|NA
TGTGCCAGCAGTGAATATGAGGTCCCTGAAGCTTTCTTT
CASSEYEVPEAFF
>TRBV19|NA|TRBJ1-1|TRBD1
TGTGCCAGTACAGCTCTCGACAGGGGCCGCTTCACTGAAGCTTTCTTT
CASTALDRGRFTEAFF
>TRBV19|few|TRBJ1-5|NA
TGTGCCAGTAGTGCCGGACTGGCCCGCAATCAGCCCCAGCATTTT
CASSAGLARNQPQHF
>TRBV28|NA|TRBJ1-2|NA
TGTGCCAGCAGTTTAATACTAAACTATGGCTACACCTTC
CASSLILNYGYTF
>TRBV9|once|TRBJ2-1|TRBD2
TGTGCCAGCAGCGTAGGGCTAGCGGGGGGGACGCAGTTCTTC
CASSVGLAGGTQFF
>TRBV3-1/TRBV3-2|NA|TRBJ1-5|TRBD1
TGTGCCAGCAGCTCGACAGGGTCGGGGCAGCCCCAGCATTTT
CASSSTGSGQPQHF
>TRBV6-5|NA|TRBJ1-3|NA
TGTGCCAGCAGAGTTGACAGGCGCTCTGGAAACACCATATATTTT
CASRVDRRSGNTIYF
>TRBV6-1|NA|TRBJ1-4|NA
TGTGCCAGCAGTGACAAAGCTGGTAATGAAAAACTGTTTTTT
CASSDKAGNEKLFF
>TRBV27|few|TRBJ1-1|NA
TGTGCCAGCAGCTCCCTACGGGGGACGGGGGGGCATGAAGCTTTCTTT
CASSSLRGTGGHEAFF
>TRBV29-1|NA|TRBJ1-2|TRBD1
TGCAGCGCTGCGGACAGGGACAATCATGGCTACACCTTC
CSAADRDNHGYTF
>TRBV24-1|few|TRBJ1-1|NA
TGTGCCACCAGTGATGGACAGAACACTGAAGCTTTCTTT
CATSDGQNTEAFF
>TRBV27|NA|TRBJ1-3|NA
TGTGCCAGCAGTTTATCCGGCGGGGGCGAATCCCGGAACACCATATATTTT
CASSLSGGGESRNTIYF
>TRBV3-1/TRBV3-2|NA|TRBJ1-5|TRBD1
TGTGCCAGCAGCCAAGAGACAGGGCGAGATCAGCCCCAGCATTTT
CASSQETGRDQPQHF
>TRBV19|NA|TRBJ1-2|TRBD1
TGTGCCAGTCGGAAAGAACAGGGGAGATGGGGCTACACCTTC
CASRKEQGRWGYTF